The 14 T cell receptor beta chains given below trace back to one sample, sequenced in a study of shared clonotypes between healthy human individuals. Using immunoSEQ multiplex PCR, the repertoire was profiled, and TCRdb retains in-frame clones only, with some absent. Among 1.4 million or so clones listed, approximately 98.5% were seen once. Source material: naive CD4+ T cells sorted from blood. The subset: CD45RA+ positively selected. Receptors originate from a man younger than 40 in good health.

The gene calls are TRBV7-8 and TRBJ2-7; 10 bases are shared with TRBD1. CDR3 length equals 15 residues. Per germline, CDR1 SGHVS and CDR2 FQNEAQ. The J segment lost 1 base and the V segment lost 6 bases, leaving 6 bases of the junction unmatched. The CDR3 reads CASRKDRGQSYEQYF. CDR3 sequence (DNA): TGTGCCAGCAGGAAAGACAGGGGGCAGTCCTACGAGCAGTACTTC.

CDR3 DNA sequence: TGTGCCTGGCTGACGGGACTTTTGAACACTGAAGCTTTCTTT. Encoded protein: CAWLTGLLNTEAFF. The chain uses TRBV30 and TRBJ1-1; TRBD1 might be the D (5 bases). This CDR3 comprises 14 residues. The germline V and J ends were trimmed by 5 bases and 0 bases, with 13 bases remaining between them. Germline CDR1 and CDR2: GTSNPN and SVGIG (reference sequence).

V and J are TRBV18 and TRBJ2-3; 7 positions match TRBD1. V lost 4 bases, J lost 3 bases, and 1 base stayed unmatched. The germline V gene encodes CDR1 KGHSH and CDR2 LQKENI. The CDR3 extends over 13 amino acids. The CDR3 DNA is TGTGCCAGCTCACAGGGACAGACAGATACGCAGTATTTT. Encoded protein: CASSQGQTDTQYF.

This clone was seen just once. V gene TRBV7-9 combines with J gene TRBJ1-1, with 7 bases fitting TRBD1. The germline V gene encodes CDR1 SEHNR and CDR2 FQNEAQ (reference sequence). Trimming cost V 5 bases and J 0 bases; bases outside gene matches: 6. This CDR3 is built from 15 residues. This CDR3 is CASSPRTGLNTEAFF. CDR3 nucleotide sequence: TGTGCCAGCAGCCCGCGGACAGGACTGAACACTGAAGCTTTCTTT.

CDR3 nucleotide sequence: TGTGCCAGCGGGGAGCACCAAGAGACCCAGTACTTC. It is translated as CASGEHQETQYF. V usage is TRBV25-1 and J usage is TRBJ2-5, with D perhaps matching TRBD2 (5 bases). Per the germline V gene, CDR1 is MGHDK and CDR2 is SYGVNS. Trimming left V 8 bases short and J 0 bases short, with 7 bases between. The CDR3 has 12 residues.

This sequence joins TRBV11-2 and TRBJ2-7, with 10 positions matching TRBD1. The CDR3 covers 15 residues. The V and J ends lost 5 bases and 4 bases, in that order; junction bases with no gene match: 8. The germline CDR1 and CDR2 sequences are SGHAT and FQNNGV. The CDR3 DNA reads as TGTGCCAGCAGCCCAAGGACAGGGGGACCATACGAGCAGTACTTC. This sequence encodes CASSPRTGGPYEQYF.

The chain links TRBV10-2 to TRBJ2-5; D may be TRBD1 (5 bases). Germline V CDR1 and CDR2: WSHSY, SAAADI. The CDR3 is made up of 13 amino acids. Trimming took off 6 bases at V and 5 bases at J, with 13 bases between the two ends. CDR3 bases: TGCGCCAGCAGCGCAGGGTTTTCGGAGACCCAGTACTTC. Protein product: CASSAGFSETQYF.

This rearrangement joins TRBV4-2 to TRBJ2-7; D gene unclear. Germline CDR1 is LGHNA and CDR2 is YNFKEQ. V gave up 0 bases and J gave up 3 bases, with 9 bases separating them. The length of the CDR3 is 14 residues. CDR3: CASSQDTQVYEQYF. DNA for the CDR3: TGTGCCAGCAGCCAAGATACCCAGGTCTACGAGCAGTACTTC.

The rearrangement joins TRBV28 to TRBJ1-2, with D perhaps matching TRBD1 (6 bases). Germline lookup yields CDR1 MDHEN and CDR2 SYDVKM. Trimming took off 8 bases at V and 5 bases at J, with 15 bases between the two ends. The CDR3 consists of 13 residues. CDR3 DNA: TGTGCCAGCGGGGGGGCTCTACGGTATGGCTACACCTTC. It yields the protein CASGGALRYGYTF.

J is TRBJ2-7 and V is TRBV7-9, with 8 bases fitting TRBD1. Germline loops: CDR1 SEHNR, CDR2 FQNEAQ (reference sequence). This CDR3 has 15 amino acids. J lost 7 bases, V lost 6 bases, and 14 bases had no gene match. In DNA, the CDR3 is TGTGCCAGCAGACTGGACCTCGGACAGGGTGAGGAGCAGTACTTC. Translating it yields CASRLDLGQGEEQYF.

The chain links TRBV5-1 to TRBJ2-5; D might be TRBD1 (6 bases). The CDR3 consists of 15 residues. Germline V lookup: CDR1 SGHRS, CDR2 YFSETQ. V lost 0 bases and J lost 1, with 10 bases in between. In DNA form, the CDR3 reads TGCGCCAGCAGCTTGGGACAGGAGTTCCAAGAGACCCAGTACTTC. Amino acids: CASSLGQEFQETQYF.

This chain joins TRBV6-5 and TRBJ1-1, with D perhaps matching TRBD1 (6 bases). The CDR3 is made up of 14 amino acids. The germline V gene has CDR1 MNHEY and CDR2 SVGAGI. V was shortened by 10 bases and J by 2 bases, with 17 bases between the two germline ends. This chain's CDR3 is CATSAGGANTEAFF. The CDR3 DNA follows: TGTGCCACCTCAGCTGGGGGGGCCAACACTGAAGCTTTCTTT.

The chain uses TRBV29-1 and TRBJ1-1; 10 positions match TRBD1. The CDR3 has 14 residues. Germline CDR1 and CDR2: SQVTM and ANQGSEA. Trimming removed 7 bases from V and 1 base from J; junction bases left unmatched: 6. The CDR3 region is CSAETGGRNTEAFF. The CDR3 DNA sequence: TGCAGCGCAGAGACAGGGGGCAGGAACACTGAAGCTTTCTTT.

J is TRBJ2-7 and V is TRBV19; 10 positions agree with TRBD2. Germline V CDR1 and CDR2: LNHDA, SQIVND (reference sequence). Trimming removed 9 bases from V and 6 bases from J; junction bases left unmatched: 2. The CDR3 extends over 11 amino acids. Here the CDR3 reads CARSGRVEQYF. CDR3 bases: TGTGCCAGAAGCGGGAGGGTCGAGCAGTACTTC. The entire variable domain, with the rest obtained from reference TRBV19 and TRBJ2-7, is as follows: DGGITQSPKYLFRKEGQNVTLSCEQNLNHDAMYWYRQDPGQGLRLIYYSQIVNDFQKGDIAEGYSVSREKKESFPLTVTSAQKNPTAFYLCARSGRVEQYFGPGTRLTVT.